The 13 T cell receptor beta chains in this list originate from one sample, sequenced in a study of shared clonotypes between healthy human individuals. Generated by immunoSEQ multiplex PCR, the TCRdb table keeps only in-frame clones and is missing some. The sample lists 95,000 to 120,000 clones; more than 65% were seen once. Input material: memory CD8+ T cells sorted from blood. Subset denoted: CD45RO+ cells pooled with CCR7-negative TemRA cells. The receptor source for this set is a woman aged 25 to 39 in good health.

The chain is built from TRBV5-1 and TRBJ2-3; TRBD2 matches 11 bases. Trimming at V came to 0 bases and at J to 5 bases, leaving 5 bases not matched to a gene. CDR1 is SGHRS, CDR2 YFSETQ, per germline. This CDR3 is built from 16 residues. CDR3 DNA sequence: TGCGCCAGCAGCTTGGGCTTTGGGACTAGCGGAGATACGCAGTATTTT. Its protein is CASSLGFGTSGDTQYF.

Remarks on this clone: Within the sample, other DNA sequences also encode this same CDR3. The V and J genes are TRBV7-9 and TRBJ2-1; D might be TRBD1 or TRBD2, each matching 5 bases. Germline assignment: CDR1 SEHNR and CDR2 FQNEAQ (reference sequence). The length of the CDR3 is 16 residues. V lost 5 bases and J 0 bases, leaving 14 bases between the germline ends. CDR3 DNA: TGTGCCAGCAGCCCTCGGGGCGGTAGCTCCTACAATGAGCAGTTCTTC. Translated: CASSPRGGSSYNEQFF.

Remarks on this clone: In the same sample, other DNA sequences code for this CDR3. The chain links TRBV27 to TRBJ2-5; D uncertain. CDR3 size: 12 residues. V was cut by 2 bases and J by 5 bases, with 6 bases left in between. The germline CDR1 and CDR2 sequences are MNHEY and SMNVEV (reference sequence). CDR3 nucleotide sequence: TGTGCCAGCAGTTTACTCGGGGAGACCCAGTACTTC. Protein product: CASSLLGETQYF.

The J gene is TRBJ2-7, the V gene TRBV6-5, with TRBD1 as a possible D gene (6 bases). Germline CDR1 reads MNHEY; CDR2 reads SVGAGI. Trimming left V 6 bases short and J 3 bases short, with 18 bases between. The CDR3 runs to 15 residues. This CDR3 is CASRTTKGDRYEQYF. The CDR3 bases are TGTGCCAGCAGAACCACGAAGGGGGACCGCTACGAGCAGTACTTC.

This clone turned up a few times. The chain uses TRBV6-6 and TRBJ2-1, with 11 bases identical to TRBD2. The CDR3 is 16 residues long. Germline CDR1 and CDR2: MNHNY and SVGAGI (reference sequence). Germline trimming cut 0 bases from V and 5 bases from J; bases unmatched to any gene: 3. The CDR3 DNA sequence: TGTGCCAGCAGTTACTCGCGACTAGCGGGGAACAATGAGCAGTTCTTC. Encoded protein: CASSYSRLAGNNEQFF.

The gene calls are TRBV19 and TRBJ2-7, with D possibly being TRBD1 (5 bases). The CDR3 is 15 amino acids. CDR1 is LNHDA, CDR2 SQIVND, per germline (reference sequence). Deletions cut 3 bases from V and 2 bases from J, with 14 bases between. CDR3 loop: CASSILGDGPYEQYF. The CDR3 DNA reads TGTGCCAGTAGTATTCTAGGGGATGGTCCCTACGAGCAGTACTTC.

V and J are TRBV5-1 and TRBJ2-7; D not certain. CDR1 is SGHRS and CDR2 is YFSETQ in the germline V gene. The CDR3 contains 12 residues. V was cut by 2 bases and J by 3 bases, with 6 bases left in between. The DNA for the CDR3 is TGCGCCAGCAGCTTTGCAGGCTACGAGCAGTACTTC. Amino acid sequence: CASSFAGYEQYF.

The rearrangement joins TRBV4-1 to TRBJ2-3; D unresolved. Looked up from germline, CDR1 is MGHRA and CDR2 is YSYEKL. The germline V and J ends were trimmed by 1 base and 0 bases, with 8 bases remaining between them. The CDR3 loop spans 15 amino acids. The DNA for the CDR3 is TGCGCCAGCAGCCAAGCCTTTACTAGCACAGATACGCAGTATTTT. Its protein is CASSQAFTSTDTQYF.

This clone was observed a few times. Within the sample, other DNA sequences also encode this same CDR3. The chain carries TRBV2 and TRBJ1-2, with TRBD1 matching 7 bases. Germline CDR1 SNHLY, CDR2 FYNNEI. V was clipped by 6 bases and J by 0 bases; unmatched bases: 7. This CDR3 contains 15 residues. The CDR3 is CASSEGTASNYGYTF. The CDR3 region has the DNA TGTGCCAGCAGCGAGGGGACAGCCTCTAACTATGGCTACACCTTC. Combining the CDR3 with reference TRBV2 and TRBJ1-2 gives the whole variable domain EPEVTQTPSHQVTQMGQEVILRCVPISNHLYFYWYRQILGQKVEFLVSFYNNEISEKSEIFDDQFSVERPDGSNFTLKIRSTKLEDSAMYFCASSEGTASNYGYTFGSGTRLTVV.

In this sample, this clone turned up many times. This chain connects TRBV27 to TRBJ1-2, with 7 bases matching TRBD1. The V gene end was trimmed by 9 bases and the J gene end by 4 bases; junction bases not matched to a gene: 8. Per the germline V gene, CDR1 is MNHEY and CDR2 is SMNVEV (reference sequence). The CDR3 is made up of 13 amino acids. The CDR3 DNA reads TGTGCCAGTAGAGGGGGCGACCTCTATGGCTACACCTTC. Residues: CASRGGDLYGYTF.

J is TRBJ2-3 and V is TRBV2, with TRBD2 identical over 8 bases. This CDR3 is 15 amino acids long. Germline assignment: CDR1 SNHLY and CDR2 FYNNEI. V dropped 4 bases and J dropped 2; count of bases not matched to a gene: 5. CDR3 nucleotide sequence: TGTGCCAGCAGTGCACTAGCGGTCCACACAGATACGCAGTATTTT. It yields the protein CASSALAVHTDTQYF.

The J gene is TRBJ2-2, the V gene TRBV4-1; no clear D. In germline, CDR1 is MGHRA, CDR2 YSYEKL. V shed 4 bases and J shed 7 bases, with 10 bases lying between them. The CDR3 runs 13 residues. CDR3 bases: TGCGCCAGCAGCCCAGTCGATGTCGGGGAGCTGTTTTTT. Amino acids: CASSPVDVGELFF.

CDR3 sequence (DNA): TGTGCCAGCAGTTACACAGCCCTACTCTGGCGGGAGTTGGATACGCAGTATTTT. This sequence encodes CASSYTALLWRELDTQYF. The chain links TRBV28 to TRBJ2-3; 7 bases are shared with TRBD2. The CDR3 spans 18 residues. V shed 4 bases, J shed 6 bases, and the junction held 19 bases outside the gene matches. Per the germline V gene, CDR1 is MDHEN and CDR2 is SYDVKM.